The 5 T cell receptor beta chains given below trace back to one sample, sequenced in a study of blood T cell repertoires in COVID-19. Assay used: immunoSEQ multiplex PCR; TCRdb lists only in-frame clones, some missing. The sample has 200,000 to 300,000 clones; about 83% are singletons. Sequenced: peripheral blood. The origin of the receptors is a woman aged 40 to 55 who had recovered from COVID-19.

The chain combines TRBV9 with TRBJ2-1; TRBD1 matches 8 bases. Germline lookup yields CDR1 SGDLS and CDR2 YYNGEE. This CDR3 is 15 amino acids long. J gave up 2 bases and V 3 bases, and 4 bases lay outside the gene matches. Here the CDR3 reads CASSATGAPYNEQFF. The CDR3, as DNA: TGTGCCAGCAGCGCGACAGGGGCTCCCTACAATGAGCAGTTCTTC. Full variable domain (remainder filled in from reference TRBV9 and TRBJ2-1): DSGVTQTPKHLITATGQRVTLRCSPRSGDLSVYWYQQSLDQGLQFLIQYYNGEERAKGNILERFSAQQFPDLHSELNLSSLELGDSALYFCASSATGAPYNEQFFGPGTRLTVL.

In its sample, this clone was seen once. The chain joins TRBV28 to TRBJ1-4, with 11 bases aligning to TRBD1. The CDR3 is 16 residues long. Germline lookup yields CDR1 MDHEN and CDR2 SYDVKM. Germline trimming cut 7 bases from V and 7 bases from J; bases unmatched to any gene: 11. In DNA, the CDR3 is TGTGCCAGCACGGGGACAGGGGGGTCGCGGATTGAAAAACTGTTTTTT. Its translation is CASTGTGGSRIEKLFF.

This chain joins TRBV19 and TRBJ1-2; no clear D. CDR1 is LNHDA, CDR2 SQIVND, per germline (reference sequence). The CDR3 has 15 amino acids. Trimming left V 7 bases short and J 4 bases short, with 19 bases between. The DNA for the CDR3 is TGTGCCAGTACCCCTACCCAGGACGGGGTCTATGGCTACACCTTC. It is translated as CASTPTQDGVYGYTF.

The chain has TRBV5-8 and TRBJ1-5; no clear D gene. There are 15 residues in the CDR3. The V and J ends lost 1 base and 0 bases respectively, with 8 bases between them. Looked up from germline, CDR1 is SGHTS and CDR2 is YDEGEE. The CDR3 DNA is TGTGCCAGCAGCTTGAGCGGGGATAGCAATCAGCCCCAGCATTTT. Its translation: CASSLSGDSNQPQHF.

The chain combines TRBV7-3 with TRBJ2-7; 9 bases are a match to TRBD1. Trimming cost V 3 bases and J 3 bases; bases outside gene matches: 3. CDR1 and CDR2 (germline): SGHTA, FQGTGA. CDR3 size: 14 residues. The CDR3 nucleotides are TGTGCCAGCAGCTTTACAGGGGGCCGCTACGAGCAGTACTTC. Translation gives CASSFTGGRYEQYF.